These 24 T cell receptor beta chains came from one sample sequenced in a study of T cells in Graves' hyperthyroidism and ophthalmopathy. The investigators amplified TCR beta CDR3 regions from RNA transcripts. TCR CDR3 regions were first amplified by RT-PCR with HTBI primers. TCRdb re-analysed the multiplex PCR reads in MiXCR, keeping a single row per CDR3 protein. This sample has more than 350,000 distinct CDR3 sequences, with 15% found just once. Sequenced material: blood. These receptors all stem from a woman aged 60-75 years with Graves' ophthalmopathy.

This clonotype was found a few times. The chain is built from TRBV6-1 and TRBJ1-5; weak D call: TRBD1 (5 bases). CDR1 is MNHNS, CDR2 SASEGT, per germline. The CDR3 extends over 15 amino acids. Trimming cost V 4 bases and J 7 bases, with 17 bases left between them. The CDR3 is CASSGGGDGSQPQHF. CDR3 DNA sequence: TGTGCCAGCAGTGGGGGGGGAGATGGGAGCCAGCCCCAGCATTTT.

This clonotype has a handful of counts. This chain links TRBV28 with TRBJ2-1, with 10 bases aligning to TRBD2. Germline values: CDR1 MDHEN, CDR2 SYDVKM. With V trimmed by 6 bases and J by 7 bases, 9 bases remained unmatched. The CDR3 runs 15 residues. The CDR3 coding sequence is TGTGCCAGCAGGGGACCGGGACTAGCGAGGAATGAGCAGTTCTTC. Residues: CASRGPGLARNEQFF.

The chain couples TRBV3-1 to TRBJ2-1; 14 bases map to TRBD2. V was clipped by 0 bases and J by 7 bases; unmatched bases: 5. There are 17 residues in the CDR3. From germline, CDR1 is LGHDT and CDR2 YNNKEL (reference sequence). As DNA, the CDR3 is TGTGCCAGCAGCCAAGATCAGGGACTAGCGGGAGATAATGAGCAGTTCTTC. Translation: CASSQDQGLAGDNEQFF.

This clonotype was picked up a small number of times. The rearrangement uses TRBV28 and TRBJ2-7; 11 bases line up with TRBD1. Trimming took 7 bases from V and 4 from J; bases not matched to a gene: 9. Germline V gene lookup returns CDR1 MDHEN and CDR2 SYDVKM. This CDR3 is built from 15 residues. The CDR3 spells CASTQPGQGGYEQYF. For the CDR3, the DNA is TGTGCCAGCACCCAACCGGGACAGGGGGGTTACGAGCAGTACTTC.

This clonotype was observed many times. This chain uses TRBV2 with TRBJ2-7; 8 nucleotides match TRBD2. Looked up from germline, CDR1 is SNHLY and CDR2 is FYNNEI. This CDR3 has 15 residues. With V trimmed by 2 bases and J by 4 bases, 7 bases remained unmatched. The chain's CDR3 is CASSETASGSYEQYF. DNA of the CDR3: TGTGCCAGCAGTGAAACGGCTAGCGGGTCTTACGAGCAGTACTTC. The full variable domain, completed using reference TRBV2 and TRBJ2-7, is EPEVTQTPSHQVTQMGQEVILRCVPISNHLYFYWYRQILGQKVEFLVSFYNNEISEKSEIFDDQFSVERPDGSNFTLKIRSTKLEDSAMYFCASSETASGSYEQYFGPGTRLTVT.

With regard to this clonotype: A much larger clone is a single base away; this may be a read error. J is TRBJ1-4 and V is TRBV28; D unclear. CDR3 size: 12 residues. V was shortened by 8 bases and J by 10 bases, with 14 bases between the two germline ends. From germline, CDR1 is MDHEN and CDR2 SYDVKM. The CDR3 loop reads CASQGCAVKLFF. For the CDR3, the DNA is TGTGCCAGCCAAGGATGCGCGGTAAAACTGTTTTTT.

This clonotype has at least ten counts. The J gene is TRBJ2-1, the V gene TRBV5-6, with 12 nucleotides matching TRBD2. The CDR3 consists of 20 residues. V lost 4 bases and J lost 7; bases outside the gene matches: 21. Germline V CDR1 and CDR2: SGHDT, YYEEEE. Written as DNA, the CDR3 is TGTGCCAGCAGCCCCACCGGGACTAGCGGGTTGTTTTCCGTGGGGAATGAGCAGTTCTTC. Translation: CASSPTGTSGLFSVGNEQFF.

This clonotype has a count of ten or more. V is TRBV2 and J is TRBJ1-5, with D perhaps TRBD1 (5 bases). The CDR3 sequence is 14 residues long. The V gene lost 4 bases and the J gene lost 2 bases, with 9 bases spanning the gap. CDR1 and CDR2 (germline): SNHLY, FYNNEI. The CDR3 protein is CASSVWDRNQPQHF. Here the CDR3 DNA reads TGTGCCAGCAGTGTGTGGGACCGCAATCAGCCCCAGCATTTT.

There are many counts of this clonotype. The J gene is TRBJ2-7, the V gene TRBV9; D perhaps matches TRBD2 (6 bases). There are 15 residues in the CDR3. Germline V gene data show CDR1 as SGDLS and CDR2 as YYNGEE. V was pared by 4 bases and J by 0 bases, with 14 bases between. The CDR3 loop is CASSPTGLSSYEQYF. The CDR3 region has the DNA TGTGCCAGCAGCCCCACGGGACTTAGCTCCTACGAGCAGTACTTC.

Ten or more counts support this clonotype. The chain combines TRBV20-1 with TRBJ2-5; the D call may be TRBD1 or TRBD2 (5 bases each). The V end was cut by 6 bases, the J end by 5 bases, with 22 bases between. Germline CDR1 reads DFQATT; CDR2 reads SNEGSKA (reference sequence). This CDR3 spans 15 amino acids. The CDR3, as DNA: TGCAGTGCCCGCGCCTGGGGGAACTCCCAGGAGACCCAGTACTTC. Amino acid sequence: CSARAWGNSQETQYF.

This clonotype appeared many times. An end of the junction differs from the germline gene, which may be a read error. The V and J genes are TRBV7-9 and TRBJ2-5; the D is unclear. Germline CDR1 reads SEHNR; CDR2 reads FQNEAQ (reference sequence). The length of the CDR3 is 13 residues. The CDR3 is CASSLGGLETQYF. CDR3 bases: TGTGCCAGCAGTTTAGGCGGCTTGGAGACCCAGTACTTC.

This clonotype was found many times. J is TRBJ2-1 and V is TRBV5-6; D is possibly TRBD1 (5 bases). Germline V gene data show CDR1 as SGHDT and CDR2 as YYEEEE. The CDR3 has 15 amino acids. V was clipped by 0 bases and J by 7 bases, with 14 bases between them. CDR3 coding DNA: TGTGCCAGCAGCTTGGTTATAGTGGGGCATAATGAGCAGTTCTTC. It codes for CASSLVIVGHNEQFF.

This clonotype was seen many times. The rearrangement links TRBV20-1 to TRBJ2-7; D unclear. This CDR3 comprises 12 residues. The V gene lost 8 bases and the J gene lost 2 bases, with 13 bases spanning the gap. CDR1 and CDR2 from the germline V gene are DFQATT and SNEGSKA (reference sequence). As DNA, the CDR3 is TGCAGTTCAGGTGAAGATACCTACGAGCAGTACTTC. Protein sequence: CSSGEDTYEQYF.

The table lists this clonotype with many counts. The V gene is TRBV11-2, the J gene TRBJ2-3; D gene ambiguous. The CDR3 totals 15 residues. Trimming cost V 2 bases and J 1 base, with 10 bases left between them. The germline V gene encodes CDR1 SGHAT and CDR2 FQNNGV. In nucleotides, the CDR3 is TGTGCCAGCAGCTTAAGTCTAACCCGCACAGATACGCAGTATTTT. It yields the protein CASSLSLTRTDTQYF.

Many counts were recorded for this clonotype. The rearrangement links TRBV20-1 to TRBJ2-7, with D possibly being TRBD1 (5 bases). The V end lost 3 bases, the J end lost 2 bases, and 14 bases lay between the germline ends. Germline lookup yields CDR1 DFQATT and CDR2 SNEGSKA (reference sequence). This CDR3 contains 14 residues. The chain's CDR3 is CSAREPTETYEQYF. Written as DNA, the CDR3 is TGCAGTGCTAGGGAGCCGACAGAAACCTACGAGCAGTACTTC.

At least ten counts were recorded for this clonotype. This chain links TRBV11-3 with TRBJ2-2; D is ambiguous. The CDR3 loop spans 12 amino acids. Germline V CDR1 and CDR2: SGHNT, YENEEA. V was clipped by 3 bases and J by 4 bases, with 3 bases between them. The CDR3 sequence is CASSFGTGELFF. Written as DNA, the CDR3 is TGTGCCAGCAGCTTCGGCACCGGGGAGCTGTTTTTT.

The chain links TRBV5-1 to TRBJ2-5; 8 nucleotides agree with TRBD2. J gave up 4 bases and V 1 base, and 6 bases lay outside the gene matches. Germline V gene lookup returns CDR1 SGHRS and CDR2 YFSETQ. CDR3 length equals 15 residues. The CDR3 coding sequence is TGCGCCAGCAGCTTGTCTCCTCTAGCGGGAGAGACCCAGTACTTC. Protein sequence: CASSLSPLAGETQYF.

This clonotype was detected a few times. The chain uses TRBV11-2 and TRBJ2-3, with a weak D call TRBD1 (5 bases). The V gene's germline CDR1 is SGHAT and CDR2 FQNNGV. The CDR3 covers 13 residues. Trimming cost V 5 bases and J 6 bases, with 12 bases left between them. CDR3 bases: TGTGCCAGCAGCGCTAACCAGGGCGATACGCAGTATTTT. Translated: CASSANQGDTQYF.

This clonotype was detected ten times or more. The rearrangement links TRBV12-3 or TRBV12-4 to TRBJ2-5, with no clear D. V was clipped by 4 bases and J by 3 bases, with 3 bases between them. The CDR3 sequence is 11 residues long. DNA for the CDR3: TGTGCCAGCAGTTCAGAAGAGACCCAGTACTTC. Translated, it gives CASSSEETQYF.

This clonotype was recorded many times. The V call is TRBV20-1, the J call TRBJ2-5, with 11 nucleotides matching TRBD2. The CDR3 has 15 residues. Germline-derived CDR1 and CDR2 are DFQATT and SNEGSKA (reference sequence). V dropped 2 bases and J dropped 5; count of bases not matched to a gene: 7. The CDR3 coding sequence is TGCAGTGCTAGAACCACTAGCGGGAGCTGGGAGACCCAGTACTTC. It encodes CSARTTSGSWETQYF.

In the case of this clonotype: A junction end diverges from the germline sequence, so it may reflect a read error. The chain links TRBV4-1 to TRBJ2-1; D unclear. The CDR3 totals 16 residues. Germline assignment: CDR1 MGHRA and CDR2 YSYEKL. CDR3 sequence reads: CASSQSPPATYNEQFF. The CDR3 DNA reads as TGTGCCAGCAGCCAATCCCCACCTGCGACCTACAATGAGCAGTTCTTC.

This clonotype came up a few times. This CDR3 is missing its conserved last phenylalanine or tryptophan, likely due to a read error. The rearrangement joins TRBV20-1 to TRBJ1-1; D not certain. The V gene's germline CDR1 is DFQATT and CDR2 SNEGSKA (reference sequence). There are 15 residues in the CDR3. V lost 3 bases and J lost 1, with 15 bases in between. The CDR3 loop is CSARSVELGNTEAFS. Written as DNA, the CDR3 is TGCAGTGCTAGGTCTGTGGAATTGGGGAACACTGAAGCTTTCTCT.

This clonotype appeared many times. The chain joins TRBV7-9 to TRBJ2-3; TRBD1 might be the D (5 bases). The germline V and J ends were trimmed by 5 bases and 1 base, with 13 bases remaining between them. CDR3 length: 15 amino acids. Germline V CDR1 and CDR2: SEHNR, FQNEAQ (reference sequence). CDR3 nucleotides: TGTGCCAGCAGCCCCGCACAGGCGGGCACAGATACGCAGTATTTT. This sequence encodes CASSPAQAGTDTQYF. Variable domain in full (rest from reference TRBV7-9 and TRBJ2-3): DTGVSQNPRHKITKRGQNVTFRCDPISEHNRLYWYRQTLGQGPEFLTYFQNEAQLEKSRLLSDRFSAERPKGSFSTLEIQRTEQGDSAMYLCASSPAQAGTDTQYFGPGTRLTVL.

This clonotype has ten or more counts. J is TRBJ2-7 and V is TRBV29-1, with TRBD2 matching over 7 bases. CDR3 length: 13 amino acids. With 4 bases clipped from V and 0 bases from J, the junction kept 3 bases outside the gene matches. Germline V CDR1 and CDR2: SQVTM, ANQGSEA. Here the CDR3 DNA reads TGCAGCGTTGGCCTAGCGGCCTCCTACGAGCAGTACTTC. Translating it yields CSVGLAASYEQYF.